The 8 T cell receptor beta chains given below trace back to one sample, sequenced in a study of identical twins. One entry per CDR3 protein results from TCRdb running MiXCR on the 5' RACE reads. This sample has a few hundred thousand distinct CDR3 sequences, with around 9.6% found just once. The data were also submitted as part of a second study, on yellow fever vaccine responses in identical twins.

The sample consisted of PBMCs. The receptors derive from a woman aged 18-29 years in good health.

This clonotype was detected only a few times. The V call is TRBV7-9, the J call TRBJ2-3, with 9 nucleotides matching TRBD2. Looked up from germline, CDR1 is SEHNR and CDR2 is FQNEAQ (reference sequence). Trimming at V came to 2 bases and at J to 4 bases, leaving 7 bases not matched to a gene. The CDR3 sequence is 16 residues long. The CDR3 DNA is TGTGCCAGCAGCTTAAACAGCGGGAGGAGTGCAGATACGCAGTATTTT. Its translation is CASSLNSGRSADTQYF.

The table lists this clonotype with a few counts. This sequence joins TRBV7-9 and TRBJ2-1; D is uncertain. V lost 5 bases to trimming and J lost 4 bases, with 18 bases between them. The germline V gene has CDR1 SEHNR and CDR2 FQNEAQ (reference sequence). The CDR3 length is 16 residues. The CDR3 region is CASSPLAQIGYNEQFF. The CDR3 region has the DNA TGTGCCAGCAGCCCTTTAGCACAGATCGGTTACAATGAGCAGTTCTTC.

The rearrangement joins TRBV6-1 to TRBJ2-7, with D perhaps matching TRBD1 or TRBD2 (6 bases each). This CDR3 is built from 15 residues. Trimming cost V 6 bases and J 4 bases, with 19 bases left between them. Germline V gene sequence: CDR1 MNHNS, CDR2 SASEGT. The CDR3 here is CASRTDSPGRYEQYF. CDR3 DNA: TGTGCCAGCAGGACGGACAGCCCAGGGAGGTACGAGCAGTACTTC.

This clonotype was seen ten or more times. The chain joins TRBV20-1 to TRBJ2-5; D is possibly TRBD2 (5 bases). V lost 5 bases and J 5 bases, leaving 15 bases between the germline ends. This CDR3 is 13 amino acids long. Germline V gives CDR1 DFQATT, CDR2 SNEGSKA (reference sequence). The CDR3 loop is CSAGPGFGETQYF. The CDR3 DNA follows: TGCAGTGCTGGTCCGGGGTTCGGGGAGACCCAGTACTTC.

The chain recombines TRBV10-3 with TRBJ2-3; 7 bases are shared with TRBD1. This CDR3 has 14 amino acids. Unmatched junction bases numbered 8, after V lost 5 bases and J lost 6 bases. The germline gives CDR1 ENHRY, CDR2 SYGVKD. The CDR3 here is CAISRQGVGDTQYF. CDR3 DNA: TGTGCCATCAGTCGACAGGGAGTGGGGGATACGCAGTATTTT.

This clonotype has just a few counts. The V and J genes are TRBV2 and TRBJ2-2, with a possible D match to TRBD2 (6 bases). V was shortened by 5 bases and J by 5 bases, with 12 bases between the two germline ends. Germline CDR1 and CDR2: SNHLY and FYNNEI. The CDR3 sequence is 14 residues long. CDR3 sequence: CASSQRGWTGELFF. CDR3 bases: TGTGCCAGCAGTCAACGGGGGTGGACCGGGGAGCTGTTTTTT.

The rearrangement links TRBV7-2 to TRBJ1-1, with D perhaps matching TRBD1 (5 bases). Germline V gene data show CDR1 as SGHTA and CDR2 as FQGNSA. V dropped 5 bases and J dropped 0 bases, with 13 bases sitting between them. This CDR3 has 15 amino acids. The CDR3, as DNA: TGTGCCAGCAGCCCGCGGGGCAGTATGAACACTGAAGCTTTCTTT. The encoded protein is CASSPRGSMNTEAFF.

Comment on this clonotype: The junction departs from germline at one end; a sequencing error may be responsible. The genes are TRBV4-3 and TRBJ2-7; no definite D call. Germline assignment: CDR1 LGHNA and CDR2 YSLEER. The CDR3 is made up of 13 amino acids. The CDR3 nucleotides read TGCGCCAGCAGCCAAGATTACGCCTACGAGCGGTACTTC. Its protein is CASSQDYAYERYF.